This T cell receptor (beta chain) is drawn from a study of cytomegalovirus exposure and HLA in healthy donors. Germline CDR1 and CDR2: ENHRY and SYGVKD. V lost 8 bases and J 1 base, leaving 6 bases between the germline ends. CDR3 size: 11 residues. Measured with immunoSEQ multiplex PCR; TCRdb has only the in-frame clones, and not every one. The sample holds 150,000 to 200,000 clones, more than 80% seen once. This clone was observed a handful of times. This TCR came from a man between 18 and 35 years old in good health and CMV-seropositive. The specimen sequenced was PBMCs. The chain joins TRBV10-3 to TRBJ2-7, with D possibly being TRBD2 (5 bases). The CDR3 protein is CAIGLSYEQYF. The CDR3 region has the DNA TGTGCCATCGGACTTTCCTACGAGCAGTACTTC.